These 30 T cell receptor beta chains share one sample of origin, sequenced in a study of identical twins. TCRdb reanalysed the 5' RACE reads using MiXCR and keeps one entry per CDR3 protein. The sample has hundreds of thousands of distinct CDR3 sequences, over 13% seen once. Sequencing was performed on memory (CD45RO+) T cells sorted from blood. The receptor source for this set is a woman aged 18-29 years in good health.

This clonotype was seen a few times. The V gene is TRBV12-3 or TRBV12-4, the J gene TRBJ1-2, with 10 bases that match TRBD1. The J segment lost 7 bases and the V segment lost 8 bases, leaving 7 bases of the junction unmatched. This CDR3 comprises 13 residues. DNA of the CDR3: TGTGCCAGCCACGGGACAGGGGCCGGTGGCTACACCTTC. Translation: CASHGTGAGGYTF.

The chain joins TRBV29-1 to TRBJ1-1; D unresolved. Trimming cost V 8 bases and J 3 bases, with 10 bases left between them. The germline V gene encodes CDR1 SQVTM and CDR2 ANQGSEA. This CDR3 has 11 amino acids. CDR3 nucleotides: TGCAGCACCGCGCGGGACACTGAAGCTTTCTTT. Translated, it gives CSTARDTEAFF.

The rearrangement joins TRBV5-1 to TRBJ2-2; no firm D call. CDR1 is SGHRS, CDR2 YFSETQ, per germline. V was shortened by 5 bases and J by 0 bases, with 5 bases between the two germline ends. The CDR3 is 13 residues long. In DNA form, the CDR3 reads TGCGCCAGCAGTGCTGCGAACACCGGGGAGCTGTTTTTT. This codes for CASSAANTGELFF.

This clonotype has only a few counts. This chain joins TRBV14 and TRBJ2-7; 9 nucleotides align to TRBD2. Per germline, CDR1 SGHDN and CDR2 FVKESK. Unmatched junction bases numbered 4, after V lost 7 bases and J lost 6 bases. The CDR3 spans 12 residues. CDR3 protein: CASNKAGGEQYF. The DNA for the CDR3 is TGTGCCAGCAACAAAGCGGGGGGCGAGCAGTACTTC.

The rearrangement uses TRBV5-5 and TRBJ2-7; 7 positions agree with TRBD1. The CDR3 spans 17 residues. Trimming cost V 1 base and J 1 base; bases outside gene matches: 11. Germline CDR1 and CDR2: SGHKS and YYEKEE (reference sequence). In nucleotides, the CDR3 is TGTGCCAGCAGCTTGTACTTGGGACAGCCCAATTCCTACGAGCAGTACTTC. Encoded protein: CASSLYLGQPNSYEQYF.

The chain carries TRBV20-1 and TRBJ2-5; 12 bases align to TRBD2. Looked up from germline, CDR1 is DFQATT and CDR2 is SNEGSKA (reference sequence). V lost 6 bases and J lost 5; bases outside the gene matches: 10. The length of the CDR3 is 15 residues. Here the CDR3 reads CSARLTSGSGETQYF. CDR3 sequence (DNA): TGCAGTGCACGATTGACTAGCGGGAGTGGTGAGACCCAGTACTTC.

This clonotype was seen repeatedly, ten times or more. This chain joins TRBV20-1 and TRBJ1-1; D gene uncertain. V was clipped by 6 bases and J by 0 bases, with 8 bases between them. This CDR3 has 12 residues. Germline CDR1 and CDR2: DFQATT and SNEGSKA (reference sequence). This chain's CDR3 is CSAATVNTEAFF. CDR3 DNA sequence: TGCAGTGCCGCCACGGTGAACACTGAAGCTTTCTTT.

V is TRBV19 and J is TRBJ1-1; D uncertain. The germline V gene encodes CDR1 LNHDA and CDR2 SQIVND (reference sequence). V lost 10 bases and J 8 bases, leaving 11 bases between the germline ends. CDR3 size: 10 residues. The CDR3 region has the DNA TGTGCCACCTATACGAGGGAAGCTTTCTTT. Translating it yields CATYTREAFF.

This clonotype was observed a handful of times. This chain joins TRBV18 and TRBJ2-1; D is ambiguous. The CDR3 loop spans 14 amino acids. Germline V lookup: CDR1 KGHSH, CDR2 LQKENI. The germline V and J ends were trimmed by 3 bases and 8 bases, with 14 bases remaining between them. CDR3 nucleotides: TGTGCCAGCTCACCGGCCTTGGGTAACGATGAGCAGTTCTTC. Amino acid sequence: CASSPALGNDEQFF.

The rearrangement joins TRBV10-1 to TRBJ2-5, with TRBD2 matching 8 bases. This CDR3 has 13 residues. Germline V gives CDR1 WNHNN, CDR2 SYGVQD (reference sequence). Trimming at V came to 6 bases and at J to 3 bases, leaving 3 bases not matched to a gene. The chain's CDR3 is CASRLREEETQYF. The CDR3 nucleotides are TGCGCCAGCAGGTTGCGGGAGGAAGAGACCCAGTACTTC.

This clonotype was seen more than once but under ten times. The chain joins TRBV6-1 to TRBJ1-2, with D possibly matching TRBD1 (6 bases). Trimming took 3 bases from V and 4 from J, leaving 9 bases between them. The germline gives CDR1 MNHNS, CDR2 SASEGT. The CDR3 runs 13 residues. The CDR3, as DNA: TGTGCCAGCAGTGACGTAGGGGGCTATGGCTACACCTTC. Amino acid sequence: CASSDVGGYGYTF.

This clonotype was detected a few times. The V call is TRBV7-2, the J call TRBJ2-1, with D possibly being TRBD2 (6 bases). CDR3 size: 14 residues. The V end lost 7 bases, the J end lost 7 bases, and 17 bases lay between the germline ends. The V gene's germline CDR1 is SGHTA and CDR2 FQGNSA. CDR3 sequence (DNA): TGTGCCAGCACGACGGAGGGCCGAGTAAATGAGCAGTTCTTC. Protein product: CASTTEGRVNEQFF.

This clonotype appeared once. The chain carries TRBV14 and TRBJ2-7; possibly TRBD2 for D (6 bases). V was shortened by 4 bases and J by 0 bases, with 13 bases between the two germline ends. The CDR3 length is 15 residues. CDR1 is SGHDN and CDR2 is FVKESK in the germline V gene. The CDR3: CASSRGGLRSYEQYF. The CDR3 coding sequence is TGTGCCAGCAGCCGCGGAGGGCTCCGCTCCTACGAGCAGTACTTC.

The V gene is TRBV20-1, the J gene TRBJ2-3; 12 bases fit TRBD2. This CDR3 is 16 amino acids long. V shed 0 bases, J shed 6 bases, and the junction held 7 bases outside the gene matches. Germline V gives CDR1 DFQATT, CDR2 SNEGSKA (reference sequence). The CDR3 loop is CSAREASGGAWDTQYF. CDR3 DNA sequence: TGCAGTGCTAGAGAGGCTAGCGGGGGGGCTTGGGATACGCAGTATTTT.

This clonotype has a count of ten or more. The rearrangement links TRBV20-1 to TRBJ2-3; D is undetermined. From germline, CDR1 is DFQATT and CDR2 SNEGSKA (reference sequence). Trimming pared 6 bases from V and 3 bases from J, leaving 16 bases between. This CDR3 is built from 14 residues. The CDR3 protein is CSARPGHKTDTQYF. Here the CDR3 DNA reads TGCAGTGCCCGCCCCGGTCATAAAACAGATACGCAGTATTTT.

The table lists this clonotype with many counts. This chain joins TRBV5-1 and TRBJ2-1; weak D call: TRBD1 (6 bases). The CDR3 consists of 16 residues. The V end lost 4 bases, the J end lost 6 bases, and 20 bases lay between the germline ends. The germline gives CDR1 SGHRS, CDR2 YFSETQ. The CDR3 spells CASSPLVGASSNEQFF. In nucleotides, the CDR3 is TGCGCCAGCAGCCCCCTCGTGGGGGCAAGCAGCAATGAGCAGTTCTTC.

This clonotype was counted only a few times. This sequence joins TRBV6-2 or TRBV6-3 and TRBJ1-2, with 7 bases identical to TRBD1. Trimming removed 7 bases from V and 0 bases from J; junction bases left unmatched: 8. The CDR3 is 15 amino acids. Per germline, CDR1 MNHEY and CDR2 SVGEGT. Written as DNA, the CDR3 is TGTGCCAGCACAAGGGGGCGCCGGGCTAACTATGGCTACACCTTC. It yields the protein CASTRGRRANYGYTF.

This clonotype has only a few counts. The rearrangement joins TRBV2 to TRBJ2-1; D call uncertain. V shed 3 bases and J shed 4 bases, with 7 bases lying between them. Germline V gene sequence: CDR1 SNHLY, CDR2 FYNNEI. The CDR3 totals 13 residues. For the CDR3, the DNA is TGTGCCAGCAGTGACCCCAGGTACAATGAGCAGTTCTTC. Its protein product is CASSDPRYNEQFF.

The chain employs TRBV27 and TRBJ2-2; tentative D call: TRBD1 (5 bases). Germline loops: CDR1 MNHEY, CDR2 SMNVEV (reference sequence). The CDR3 has 14 residues. Trimming removed 7 bases from V and 7 bases from J, with 16 bases in between. CDR3 residues: CASKSGLTGGELFF. For the CDR3, the DNA is TGTGCCAGCAAATCAGGGTTAACCGGCGGGGAGCTGTTTTTT.

This clonotype has only a few counts. The chain employs TRBV6-1 and TRBJ2-2; D gene unclear. The germline V and J ends were trimmed by 3 bases and 5 bases, with 4 bases remaining between them. The CDR3 runs to 12 residues. Looked up from germline, CDR1 is MNHNS and CDR2 is SASEGT. The CDR3 nucleotides read TGTGCCAGCAGTGAGAAAACCGGGGAGCTGTTTTTT. It codes for CASSEKTGELFF.

The sample holds a few counts of this clonotype. V usage is TRBV4-3 and J usage is TRBJ2-1; the match to TRBD2 covers 8 bases. V shed 4 bases and J 3 bases; nucleotides not matched to a gene: 8. The CDR3 is made up of 16 amino acids. Germline CDR1 and CDR2: LGHNA and YSLEER. The CDR3 DNA is TGCGCCAGCAGCCGGAGGGCCAGCGGGGGCTACAATGAGCAGTTCTTC. Amino acid sequence: CASSRRASGGYNEQFF.

At least ten counts were recorded for this clonotype. The rearrangement links TRBV5-6 to TRBJ1-5; perhaps TRBD1 as D (6 bases). The CDR3 has 15 residues. Germline V gives CDR1 SGHDT, CDR2 YYEEEE. V dropped 2 bases and J dropped 2 bases, with 11 bases sitting between them. The CDR3 loop reads CASSLGGRGNQPQHF. CDR3 nucleotides: TGTGCCAGCAGCTTAGGGGGGAGGGGCAATCAGCCCCAGCATTTT.

This clonotype was seen many times. V and J are TRBV20-1 and TRBJ2-7; D gene ambiguous. Trimming took off 3 bases at V and 5 bases at J, with 11 bases between the two ends. Germline V gives CDR1 DFQATT, CDR2 SNEGSKA (reference sequence). This CDR3 contains 12 residues. The CDR3 region has the DNA TGCAGTGCTAGTGGCCCCCGGGACGAGCAGTACTTC. It translates to CSASGPRDEQYF.

V usage is TRBV2 and J usage is TRBJ2-7; 14 nucleotides align to TRBD2. This CDR3 has 13 amino acids. Per germline, CDR1 SNHLY and CDR2 FYNNEI. The trim removed 7 bases at V and 6 bases at J, leaving 2 bases unmatched. The chain's CDR3 is CASNGLAGGEQYF. As DNA, the CDR3 is TGTGCCAGCAACGGACTAGCGGGAGGCGAGCAGTACTTC.

This clonotype was detected many times. The chain combines TRBV20-1 with TRBJ2-3, with 10 bases identical to TRBD1. The germline V gene has CDR1 DFQATT and CDR2 SNEGSKA (reference sequence). The CDR3 sequence is 13 residues long. The trim removed 5 bases at V and 5 bases at J, leaving 4 bases unmatched. The CDR3 DNA sequence: TGCAGTGCTTCCGGGACAGGGGAAGATACGCAGTATTTT. Translated, it gives CSASGTGEDTQYF.

This clonotype was picked up a small number of times. The genes are TRBV11-2 and TRBJ2-1; TRBD1 aligns across 8 bases. The CDR3 loop spans 19 amino acids. Looked up from germline, CDR1 is SGHAT and CDR2 is FQNNGV. Unmatched junction bases numbered 12, after V lost 2 bases and J lost 0 bases. The CDR3, as DNA: TGTGCCAGCAGCTTAAGAGGACCAAGGACAGGGAGCTCCTACAATGAGCAGTTCTTC. The encoded protein is CASSLRGPRTGSSYNEQFF.

This clonotype was counted at least ten times. The rearrangement links TRBV10-2 to TRBJ2-7; a weak D match, TRBD2 (6 bases). The germline gives CDR1 WSHSY, CDR2 SAAADI. The CDR3 consists of 14 residues. Trimming pared 2 bases from V and 3 bases from J, leaving 11 bases between. The CDR3 region has the DNA TGCGCCAGCAGTGAGAGGACGCGGGGCTACGAGCAGTACTTC. Translation gives CASSERTRGYEQYF.

V and J are TRBV20-1 and TRBJ2-1; tentative D call: TRBD2 (5 bases). This CDR3 region has 12 residues. Looked up from germline, CDR1 is DFQATT and CDR2 is SNEGSKA (reference sequence). The ends were cut back, 6 bases at V and 6 bases at J, with 12 bases in the middle. As DNA, the CDR3 is TGCAGTGCCCGGGAAAGGCGCAATGAGCAGTTCTTC. It yields the protein CSARERRNEQFF.

This clonotype has only a few counts. The chain has TRBV7-9 and TRBJ1-1; TRBD1 is a possible D gene (5 bases). There are 11 residues in the CDR3. Trimming took off 5 bases at V and 7 bases at J, with 8 bases between the two ends. CDR1 SEHNR and CDR2 FQNEAQ come from the germline V gene (reference sequence). The CDR3 protein is CASSEGDEAFF. CDR3 nucleotide sequence: TGTGCCAGCAGCGAAGGGGATGAAGCTTTCTTT.

This rearrangement joins TRBV6-1 to TRBJ2-1, with D perhaps matching TRBD2 (5 bases). CDR1 MNHNS and CDR2 SASEGT come from the germline V gene. The CDR3 is 14 residues long. V shed 10 bases and J shed 0 bases, with 13 bases lying between them. CDR3 in DNA: TGTGCCACCCGGAGGTCCACCTCCTACAATGAGCAGTTCTTC. This codes for CATRRSTSYNEQFF.